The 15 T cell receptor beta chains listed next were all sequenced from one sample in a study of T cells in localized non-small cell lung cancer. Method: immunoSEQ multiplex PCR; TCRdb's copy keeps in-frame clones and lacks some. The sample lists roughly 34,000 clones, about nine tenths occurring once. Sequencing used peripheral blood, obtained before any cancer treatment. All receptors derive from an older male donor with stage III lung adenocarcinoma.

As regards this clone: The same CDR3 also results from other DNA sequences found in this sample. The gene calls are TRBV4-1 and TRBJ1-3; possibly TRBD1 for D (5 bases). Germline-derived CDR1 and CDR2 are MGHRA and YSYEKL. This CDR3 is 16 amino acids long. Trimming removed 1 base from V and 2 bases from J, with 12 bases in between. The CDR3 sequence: CASSQAGRGPGNTIYF. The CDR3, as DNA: TGCGCCAGCAGCCAAGCCGGGCGGGGACCTGGAAACACCATATATTTT.

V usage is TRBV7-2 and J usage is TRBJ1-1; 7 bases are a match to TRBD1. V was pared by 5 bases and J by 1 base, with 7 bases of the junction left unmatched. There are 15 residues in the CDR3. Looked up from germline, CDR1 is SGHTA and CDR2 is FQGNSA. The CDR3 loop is CASSPWTGTNTEAFF. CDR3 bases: TGTGCCAGCAGCCCATGGACAGGCACGAACACTGAAGCTTTCTTT. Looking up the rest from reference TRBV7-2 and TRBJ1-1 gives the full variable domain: GAGVSQSPSNKVTEKGKDVELRCDPISGHTALYWYRQSLGQGLEFLIYFQGNSAPDKSGLPSDRFSAERTGGSVSTLTIQRTQQEDSAVYLCASSPWTGTNTEAFFGQGTRLTVV.

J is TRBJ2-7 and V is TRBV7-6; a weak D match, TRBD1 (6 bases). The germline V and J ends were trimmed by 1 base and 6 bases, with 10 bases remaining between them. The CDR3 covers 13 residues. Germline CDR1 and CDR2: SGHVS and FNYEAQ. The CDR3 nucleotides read TGTGCCAGCAGCTTAGAATCCAGGGGCGAGCAGTACTTC. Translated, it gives CASSLESRGEQYF.

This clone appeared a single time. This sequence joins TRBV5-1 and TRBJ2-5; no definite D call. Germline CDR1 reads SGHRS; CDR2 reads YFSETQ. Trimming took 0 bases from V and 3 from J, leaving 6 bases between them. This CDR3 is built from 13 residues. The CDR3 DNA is TGCGCCAGCAGCTTGGTTGGGGAAGAGACCCAGTACTTC. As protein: CASSLVGEETQYF.

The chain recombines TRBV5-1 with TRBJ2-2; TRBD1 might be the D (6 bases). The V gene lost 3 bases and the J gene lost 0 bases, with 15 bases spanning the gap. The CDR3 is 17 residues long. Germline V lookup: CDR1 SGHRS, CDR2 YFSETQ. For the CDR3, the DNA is TGCGCCAGCAGCTCGAGTCCAGGGGCGTCGAACACCGGGGAGCTGTTTTTT. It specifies CASSSSPGASNTGELFF.

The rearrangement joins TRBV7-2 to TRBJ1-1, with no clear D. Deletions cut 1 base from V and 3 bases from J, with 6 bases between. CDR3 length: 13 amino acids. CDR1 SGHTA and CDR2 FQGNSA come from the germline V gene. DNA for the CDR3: TGTGCCAGCAGCTTAGACGGGGACACTGAAGCTTTCTTT. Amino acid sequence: CASSLDGDTEAFF.

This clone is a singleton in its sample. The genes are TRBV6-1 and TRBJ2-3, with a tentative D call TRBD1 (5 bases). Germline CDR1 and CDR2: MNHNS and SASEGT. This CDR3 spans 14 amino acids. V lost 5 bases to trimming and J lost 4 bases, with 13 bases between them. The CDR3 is CASSLRGVPDTQYF. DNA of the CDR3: TGTGCCAGCAGTTTAAGGGGTGTCCCAGATACGCAGTATTTT.

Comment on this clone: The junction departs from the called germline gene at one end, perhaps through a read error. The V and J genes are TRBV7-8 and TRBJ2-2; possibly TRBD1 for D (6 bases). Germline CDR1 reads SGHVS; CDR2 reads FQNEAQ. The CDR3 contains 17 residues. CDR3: CASTRGPQGFGTEELFF. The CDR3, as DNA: TGTGCCAGCACCCGAGGACCACAGGGTTTTGGCACCGAGGAGCTGTTTTTT.

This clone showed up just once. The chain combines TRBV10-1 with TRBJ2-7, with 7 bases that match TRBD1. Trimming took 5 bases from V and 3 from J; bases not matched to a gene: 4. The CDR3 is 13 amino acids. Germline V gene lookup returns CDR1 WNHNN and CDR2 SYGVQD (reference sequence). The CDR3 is CASSKAGGYEQYF. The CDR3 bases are TGCGCCAGCAGTAAGGCAGGGGGCTACGAGCAGTACTTC.

CDR3 DNA: TGTGCCAGCCTCCCCTCGGGGAGTCCCACTGAAGCTTTCTTT. Protein product: CASLPSGSPTEAFF. This chain links TRBV6-5 with TRBJ1-1; D call uncertain. CDR1 and CDR2 (germline): MNHEY, SVGAGI. The ends were cut back, 8 bases at V and 4 bases at J, with 17 bases in the middle. The CDR3 has 14 residues.

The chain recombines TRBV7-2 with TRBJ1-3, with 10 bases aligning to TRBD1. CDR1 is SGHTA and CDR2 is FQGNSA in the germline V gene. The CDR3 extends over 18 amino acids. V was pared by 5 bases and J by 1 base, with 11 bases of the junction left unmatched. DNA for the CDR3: TGTGCCAGCAGCCCCTCTTTAAGACAGGGGGCATCTGGAAACACCATATATTTT. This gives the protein CASSPSLRQGASGNTIYF.

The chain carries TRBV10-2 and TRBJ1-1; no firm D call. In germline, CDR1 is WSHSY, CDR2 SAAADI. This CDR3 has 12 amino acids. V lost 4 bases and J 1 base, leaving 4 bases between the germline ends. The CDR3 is CASSVTNTEAFF. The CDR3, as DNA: TGCGCCAGCAGTGTTACGAACACTGAAGCTTTCTTT.

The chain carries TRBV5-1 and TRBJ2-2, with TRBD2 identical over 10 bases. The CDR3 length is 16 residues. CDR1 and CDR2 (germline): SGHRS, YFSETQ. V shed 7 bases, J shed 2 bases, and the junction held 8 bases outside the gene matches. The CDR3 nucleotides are TGCGCCAGCCAGGCTAGCGGGGGCTTTAACACCGGGGAGCTGTTTTTT. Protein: CASQASGGFNTGELFF.

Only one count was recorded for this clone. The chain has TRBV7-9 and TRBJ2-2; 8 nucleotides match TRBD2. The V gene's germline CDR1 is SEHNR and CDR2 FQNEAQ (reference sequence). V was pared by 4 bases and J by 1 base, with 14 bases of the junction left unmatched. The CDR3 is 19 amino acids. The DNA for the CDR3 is TGTGCCAGCAGCTCTCTAATAGAAGGGACTAGAAAGAACACCGGGGAGCTGTTTTTT. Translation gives CASSSLIEGTRKNTGELFF.

The CDR3 DNA reads TGTGCCAGCAGCGTTGACTACACTACCTACGAGCAGTACTTC. It specifies CASSVDYTTYEQYF. The chain links TRBV7-9 to TRBJ2-7; the D gene is possibly TRBD2 (5 bases). The CDR3 consists of 14 residues. The V and J ends lost 5 bases and 2 bases respectively, with 13 bases between them. Germline assignment: CDR1 SEHNR and CDR2 FQNEAQ (reference sequence).